The subject of this entry is one T cell receptor beta chain. Its antigen is still unknown. V gave up 4 bases and J gave up 4 bases, with 7 bases separating them. The CDR3 runs to 11 residues. CDR1 is SQVTM, CDR2 ANQGSEA, per germline. This entry is derived from a study of response to subunit inactivated influenza vaccine. TCRdb reprocessed the RT-PCR reads via MiXCR and lists one record per CDR3 protein. The sample has 550,000 to 800,000 distinct CDR3 sequences, about 15% seen once. Findings and caveats of the study: Authors suggested each seasonal influenza vaccination recruits few new T cells.

The clonotype originates from a man aged 45-65 years who received an inactivated influenza vaccine. The specimen comprised PBMCs from blood, sampled 14 to 15 days before vaccination. The genes are TRBV29-1 and TRBJ1-1; D gene unclear. The CDR3 DNA is TGCAGCGTTGGGCGGAGCACTGAAGCTTTCTTT. Amino acid sequence: CSVGRSTEAFF.